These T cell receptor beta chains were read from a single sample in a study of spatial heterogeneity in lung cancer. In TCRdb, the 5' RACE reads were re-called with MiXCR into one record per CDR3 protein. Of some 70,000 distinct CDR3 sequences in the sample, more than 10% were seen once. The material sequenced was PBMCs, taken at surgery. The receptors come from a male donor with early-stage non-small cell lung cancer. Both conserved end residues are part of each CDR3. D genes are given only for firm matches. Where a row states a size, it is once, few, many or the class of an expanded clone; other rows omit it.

cdr3_aa: CASSYPPGRGTEAFF
cdr3_nt: TGTGCCAGCAGTTATCCCCCGGGAAGGGGCACTGAAGCTTTCTTT
cdr3_length: 15
clone_size: NA
v_call: TRBV6-6
d_call: NA
j_call: TRBJ1-1

cdr3_aa: CASSVEQLNTGELFF
cdr3_nt: TGTGCCAGCAGCGTAGAACAGCTGAACACCGGGGAGCTGTTTTTT
cdr3_length: 15
clone_size: few
v_call: TRBV9
d_call: NA
j_call: TRBJ2-2

cdr3_aa: CASSLGATSLETQYF
cdr3_nt: TGTGCCAGCAGTTTAGGCGCGACTAGCTTGGAGACCCAGTACTTC
cdr3_length: 15
clone_size: few
v_call: TRBV27
d_call: TRBD2
j_call: TRBJ2-5

cdr3_aa: CASSQGNTGELFF
cdr3_nt: TGTGCCAGCAGCCAGGGGAACACCGGGGAGCTGTTTTTT
cdr3_length: 13
clone_size: few
v_call: TRBV25-1
d_call: NA
j_call: TRBJ2-2

cdr3_aa: CASSVGLAGVGEQYF
cdr3_nt: TGCGCCAGCAGTGTCGGTCTAGCGGGAGTTGGCGAGCAGTACTTC
cdr3_length: 15
clone_size: many
v_call: TRBV5-1
d_call: TRBD2
j_call: TRBJ2-7

cdr3_aa: CASSQNLRELFF
cdr3_nt: TGTGCCAGCAGCCAGAACCTCCGGGAGCTGTTTTTT
cdr3_length: 12
clone_size: few
v_call: TRBV3-1
d_call: NA
j_call: TRBJ2-2

cdr3_aa: CASSPNHNEQFF
cdr3_nt: TGTGCCAGCAGCCCTAACCACAATGAGCAGTTCTTC
cdr3_length: 12
clone_size: few
v_call: TRBV7-9
d_call: NA
j_call: TRBJ2-1

cdr3_aa: CASSPGANVLTF
cdr3_nt: TGTGCCAGCAGTCCTGGGGCCAACGTCCTGACTTTC
cdr3_length: 12
clone_size: NA
v_call: TRBV19
d_call: NA
j_call: TRBJ2-6

cdr3_aa: CASSKTGAAETQYF
cdr3_nt: TGTGCCAGCAGCAAGACAGGGGCCGCGGAGACCCAGTACTTC
cdr3_length: 14
clone_size: many
v_call: TRBV7-2
d_call: TRBD1
j_call: TRBJ2-5

cdr3_aa: CASSRTLGLWPQHF
cdr3_nt: TGTGCCAGCAGCCGAACATTGGGTTTATGGCCCCAGCATTTT
cdr3_length: 14
clone_size: few
v_call: TRBV6-5
d_call: NA
j_call: TRBJ1-5

cdr3_aa: CASTFHIETNEKLFF
cdr3_nt: TGTGCCAGCACATTTCACATCGAAACTAATGAAAAACTGTTTTTT
cdr3_length: 15
clone_size: many
v_call: TRBV21-1
d_call: NA
j_call: TRBJ1-4

cdr3_aa: CASSLVPAPNQPQHF
cdr3_nt: TGTGCCAGCAGCCTAGTCCCGGCCCCCAATCAGCCCCAGCATTTT
cdr3_length: 15
clone_size: NA
v_call: TRBV27
d_call: NA
j_call: TRBJ1-5

cdr3_aa: CASSLESNQPQHF
cdr3_nt: TGTGCCAGCAGTTTAGAAAGCAATCAGCCCCAGCATTTT
cdr3_length: 13
clone_size: many
v_call: TRBV2
d_call: NA
j_call: TRBJ1-5

cdr3_aa: CASSADRVNTEAFF
cdr3_nt: TGTGCCAGTAGTGCCGACAGGGTGAACACTGAAGCTTTCTTT
cdr3_length: 14
clone_size: NA
v_call: TRBV19
d_call: TRBD1
j_call: TRBJ1-1

cdr3_aa: CASSFPRGNTEAFF
cdr3_nt: TGTGCCAGCAGCTTTCCCCGGGGAAACACTGAAGCTTTCTTT
cdr3_length: 14
clone_size: NA
v_call: TRBV7-2
d_call: NA
j_call: TRBJ1-1

cdr3_aa: CASSLVAGQGNSPLHF
cdr3_nt: TGTGCCAGCAGTTTAGTAGCCGGACAGGGAAATTCACCCCTCCACTTT
cdr3_length: 16
clone_size: few
v_call: TRBV12-3/TRBV12-4
d_call: TRBD1
j_call: TRBJ1-6

cdr3_aa: CASSLTAEGSPLHF
cdr3_nt: TGTGCCAGCAGTTTAACGGCGGAAGGATCACCCCTCCACTTT
cdr3_length: 14
clone_size: NA
v_call: TRBV12-3/TRBV12-4
d_call: NA
j_call: TRBJ1-6

cdr3_aa: CASSPRQGLAGGELFF
cdr3_nt: TGTGCCAGCAGCCCGCGACAGGGGCTTGCCGGCGGGGAGCTGTTTTTT
cdr3_length: 16
clone_size: NA
v_call: TRBV7-7
d_call: TRBD1
j_call: TRBJ2-2

cdr3_aa: CASRPSFLSTGELFF
cdr3_nt: TGTGCCAGCAGACCCAGTTTCTTGTCCACCGGGGAGCTGTTTTTT
cdr3_length: 15
clone_size: few
v_call: TRBV7-8
d_call: NA
j_call: TRBJ2-2

cdr3_aa: CASVSGGETQYF
cdr3_nt: TGTGCCAGCGTAAGCGGGGGAGAGACCCAGTACTTC
cdr3_length: 12
clone_size: few
v_call: TRBV6-6
d_call: TRBD2
j_call: TRBJ2-5